This T cell receptor (beta chain) originates from a study of regulatory T cells in long-lasting Graves disease. The germline V gene encodes CDR1 SGHTA and CDR2 FQGNSA. V was shortened by 7 bases and J by 6 bases, with 21 bases between the two germline ends. The CDR3 length is 15 residues. This clonotype was picked up a small number of times. Its antigen is currently unknown. HTBI primers from iRepertoire and Arm-PCR of CDR3 regions yielded the TCR beta libraries. TCRdb reprocessed the multiplex PCR reads via MiXCR and lists one record per CDR3 protein. The sample shows hundreds of thousands of distinct CDR3 sequences, under 25% of them seen only once. Time point: persistent/refractory GD, antithyroid drugs over 5 years with positive TRAb. PBMC-derived RNA was used for the TCR library. Study observations and caveats: TRBV28, TRBJ1-2 and TRBJ2-5 were favored in persistent disease. Whereas about 870 public clonotypes were shared by new patients, persistent patients shared more, at over 2,500.

The source material was peripheral blood mononuclear cells (PBMCs), sampled when the disease was refractory, from a patient treated with antithyroid drugs. This sequence joins TRBV7-2 and TRBJ1-2; D gene ambiguous. This sequence originates from a female donor with Graves disease. In nucleotides, the CDR3 is TGTGCCAGCACCTTGCTGGCCACCGGGAGAGATGGCTACACCTTC. This sequence encodes CASTLLATGRDGYTF.